This T cell receptor (beta chain) is from a study of T cell responses to AZD1222 COVID-19 vaccine. On this clone itself: Its antigen is unknown.

Clones were read by immunoSEQ multiplex PCR, and TCRdb kept only the in-frame ones, dropping some. The data hold 110,000 to 150,000 clones, with about nine tenths observed a single time. The CDR3 loop spans 13 amino acids. V gave up 5 bases and J gave up 4 bases; unmatched junction bases: 4. Overall study results and limits: Donors were mostly white British, more females; clonal diversity possibly underestimated. It was only a handful of AZD1222 recipients who were seropositive at baseline. No repertoire was sampled before or during the peak T cell response, only after it.

The specimen comprised peripheral blood, sampled on day 0 of AZD1222 vaccination. The rearrangement uses TRBV12-3 or TRBV12-4 and TRBJ2-7, with 8 bases fitting TRBD1. The clonotype comes from an adult in good health. The CDR3 coding sequence is TGTGCCAGCAGTCCGGGACAGGAGTACGAGCAGTACTTC. This gives the protein CASSPGQEYEQYF.